The rows below give T cell receptor beta chains drawn from one sample of a study of blood T cell repertoires in COVID-19. Produced via immunoSEQ multiplex PCR; TCRdb's table is partial and in-frame only. Here the sample spans more than 11,000 clones, 80% to 90% being singletons. The specimen was peripheral blood. The receptors derive from a man aged 45-65 years with active COVID-19. The CDR3 runs from the conserved cysteine through the conserved F or W. The D gene is left open where the match is weak. The size field is filled for only some rows; it gives once, few, many or a size class.

cdr3_aa	cdr3_nt	clone_size	d_call	v_call	j_call
CATSDPRDRQFLADTQYF	TGTGCCACCAGTGACCCCCGGGACAGACAATTTCTGGCAGATACGCAGTATTTT	.	TRBD1	TRBV24-1	TRBJ2-3
CAISESGGLVTEAFF	TGTGCCATCAGTGAGTCGGGGGGTCTAGTCACTGAAGCTTTCTTT	medium-sized	.	TRBV10-3	TRBJ1-1
CASSSSGLAGRKDIQYF	TGTGCCAGCAGCTCAAGCGGACTAGCGGGGCGAAAAGACATTCAGTACTTC	.	TRBD2	TRBV7-2	TRBJ2-4
CASSLQFPSGEQYF	TGTGCCAGCAGTTTACAGTTCCCGTCCGGGGAGCAGTACTTC	.	.	TRBV27	TRBJ2-7
CASALSTNYGYTF	TGTGCCAGCGCTTTGAGCACTAACTATGGCTACACCTTC	once	.	TRBV28	TRBJ1-2
CASSLSSGRAQGSEQYF	TGTGCCAGCAGCTTGAGTAGCGGGAGGGCCCAAGGCAGCGAGCAGTACTTC	.	TRBD2	TRBV5-5	TRBJ2-7
CASSSTVSYGYTF	TGTGCCAGCAGCTCGACAGTGAGTTATGGCTACACCTTC	.	.	TRBV28	TRBJ1-2
CASSWTSGIVDTQYF	TGTGCCAGCAGTTGGACTAGCGGGATAGTAGATACGCAGTATTTT	.	TRBD2	TRBV27	TRBJ2-3
CATSRDSARRETQYF	TGTGCCACCAGCAGAGATAGTGCTAGGCGAGAGACCCAGTACTTC	.	.	TRBV15	TRBJ2-5
CASSPSGEAYNEQFF	TGTGCCAGTAGCCCTAGCGGGGAGGCCTACAATGAGCAGTTCTTC	.	TRBD2	TRBV19	TRBJ2-1
CASSLGGKTNEKLFF	TGTGCCAGCAGCCTCGGGGGGAAAACTAATGAAAAACTGTTTTTT	.	.	TRBV28	TRBJ1-4
CASSFVGGTQETQYF	TGTGCCAGCAGCTTTGTAGGGGGCACCCAAGAGACCCAGTACTTC	.	TRBD1	TRBV5-4	TRBJ2-5
CASSLLPGEKLFF	TGTGCCAGCAGTTTATTGCCAGGCGAAAAACTGTTTTTT	.	.	TRBV12-3/TRBV12-4	TRBJ1-4
CASSLSRSSGANVLTF	TGTGCCAGCAGTTTATCGAGGAGCTCTGGGGCCAACGTCCTGACTTTC	.	.	TRBV27	TRBJ2-6
CATSGQDTQYF	TGTGCCACAAGCGGGCAGGATACGCAGTATTTT	once	.	TRBV10-3	TRBJ2-3
CASSSGRGGPSYEQYF	TGTGCCAGCTCCTCTGGAAGGGGCGGCCCTTCCTACGAGCAGTACTTC	.	.	TRBV19	TRBJ2-7